These 20 T cell receptor beta chains share one sample of origin, sequenced in a study of OX40 agonist ivuxolimab in advanced cancers. Repertoires were generated with immunoSEQ multiplex PCR, while TCRdb's copy carries only in-frame clones and drops some. The sample shows tens of thousands of clones, 80% to 85% of them seen only once. Sequences were derived from CD4+ or CD8+ T cells sorted from blood, sampled in a trial of the OX40 agonist ivuxolimab. These receptor sequences come from an adult with an advanced solid tumor such as melanoma, head and neck, liver or kidney cancer.

The chain carries TRBV6-5 and TRBJ2-2; 11 bases agree with TRBD2. CDR3 length: 14 residues. V lost 7 bases to trimming and J lost 6 bases; unmatched junction nucleotides: 4. Germline CDR1 is MNHEY and CDR2 is SVGAGI. In DNA form, the CDR3 reads TGTGCCAGCAAACTAGCGGGAGTGGCCGGGGAGCTGTTTTTT. It encodes CASKLAGVAGELFF.

The rearrangement joins TRBV5-6 to TRBJ1-5, with a possible D match to TRBD1 (5 bases). Trimming stripped 3 bases from V and 5 bases from J, with 12 bases between. Germline lookup yields CDR1 SGHDT and CDR2 YYEEEE. CDR3 length: 14 amino acids. CDR3 sequence reads: CASSWRGGDQPQHF. The CDR3 coding sequence is TGTGCCAGCAGCTGGAGGGGAGGGGATCAGCCCCAGCATTTT.

This clone was detected only a few times. The chain employs TRBV2 and TRBJ2-7; 7 bases match TRBD1. The V segment lost 6 bases and the J segment 6 bases; nucleotides outside the gene matches: 5. The CDR3 runs 12 residues. The germline V gene encodes CDR1 SNHLY and CDR2 FYNNEI. CDR3 DNA: TGTGCCAGCAGACCCGACAGGGTCGAGCAGTACTTC. Protein product: CASRPDRVEQYF.

V usage is TRBV2 and J usage is TRBJ2-2; D unresolved. The germline V gene encodes CDR1 SNHLY and CDR2 FYNNEI. The CDR3 length is 12 residues. The V and J ends lost 5 bases and 8 bases respectively, with 9 bases between them. CDR3 coding DNA: TGTGCCAGCAGTCTTCAACCTGGGGAGCTGTTTTTT. Its translation is CASSLQPGELFF. Full variable domain (missing parts from reference TRBV2 and TRBJ2-2): EPEVTQTPSHQVTQMGQEVILRCVPISNHLYFYWYRQILGQKVEFLVSFYNNEISEKSEIFDDQFSVERPDGSNFTLKIRSTKLEDSAMYFCASSLQPGELFFGEGSRLTVL.

This chain uses TRBV7-9 with TRBJ2-2, with D perhaps TRBD1 or TRBD2 (5 bases each). Per germline, CDR1 SEHNR and CDR2 FQNEAQ (reference sequence). Trimming pared 6 bases from V and 3 bases from J, leaving 17 bases between. CDR3 length equals 16 residues. CDR3 DNA sequence: TGTGCCAGCAGGACGAGGGGCCTAGTTCACACCGGGGAGCTGTTTTTT. It encodes CASRTRGLVHTGELFF.

V is TRBV2 and J is TRBJ2-3; a weak D match, TRBD1 (5 bases). In germline, CDR1 is SNHLY, CDR2 FYNNEI. This CDR3 is built from 14 residues. The germline V and J ends were trimmed by 4 bases and 5 bases, with 13 bases remaining between them. CDR3 DNA: TGTGCCAGCAGTGGTTGGCAGGGAATAGATACGCAGTATTTT. Amino acids: CASSGWQGIDTQYF.

In DNA, the CDR3 is TGTGCCTGGAGTGTATATGTGAACAATGAGCAGTTCTTC. This codes for CAWSVYVNNEQFF. V and J are TRBV30 and TRBJ2-1, with D unresolved. Trimming removed 0 bases at V and 5 bases at J, with 8 bases between. CDR3 length: 13 residues. Per the germline V gene, CDR1 is GTSNPN and CDR2 is SVGIG (reference sequence).

This clone was seen once. Its ends do not fully match the called genes, so a read error is possible. The J gene is TRBJ1-4, the V gene TRBV6-1; TRBD1 aligns across 9 bases. The germline gives CDR1 MNHNS, CDR2 SASEGT. This CDR3 region has 15 residues. The DNA for the CDR3 is TGTGCCAGCAGGGAAGACAGGGGGGGACATGAAAAACTGTTTTTT. Translating gives CASREDRGGHEKLFF.

The rearrangement links TRBV13 to TRBJ2-3, with a possible D match to TRBD1 (6 bases). V was shortened by 6 bases and J by 6 bases, with 10 bases between the two germline ends. Germline V gene data show CDR1 as PRHDT and CDR2 as FYEKMQ (reference sequence). CDR3 length: 12 residues. The DNA for the CDR3 is TGTGCCAGCAGTTTACAGGGTGATACGCAGTATTTT. It translates to CASSLQGDTQYF.

The chain carries TRBV6-6 and TRBJ2-7, with 7 bases aligning to TRBD2. There are 14 residues in the CDR3. Germline V gives CDR1 MNHNY, CDR2 SVGAGI (reference sequence). After removal of 7 bases from V and 4 bases from J, the junction contained 10 bases not matched to a gene. The CDR3 loop is CASIPAPAGYEQYF. CDR3 in DNA: TGTGCCAGCATTCCGGCCCCAGCGGGGTACGAGCAGTACTTC.

J is TRBJ2-7 and V is TRBV9, with D perhaps given as TRBD1 or TRBD2 (5 bases each). The CDR3 consists of 14 residues. The V gene's germline CDR1 is SGDLS and CDR2 YYNGEE. Trimming stripped 3 bases from V and 2 bases from J, with 12 bases between. DNA of the CDR3: TGTGCCAGCAGCGCCGGGACCGGACCCTACGAGCAGTACTTC. Translated: CASSAGTGPYEQYF.

This clone was counted once. The chain combines TRBV23-1 with TRBJ2-3, with D perhaps matching TRBD2 (6 bases). TRBV23-1 has ORF status, its function being uncertain. Trimming shortened V by 2 bases and J by 0 bases, and 15 bases separated the two germline ends. The CDR3 loop spans 17 amino acids. The DNA of the CDR3 is TGCGCCAGCAGTCAACAGGACGGGAGCGGGAGCACAGATACGCAGTATTTT. This codes for CASSQQDGSGSTDTQYF.

The chain has TRBV6-5 and TRBJ1-5, with D maybe TRBD1 (6 bases). The germline CDR1 and CDR2 sequences are MNHEY and SVGAGI. The ends were cut back, 0 bases at V and 6 bases at J, with 12 bases in the middle. This CDR3 contains 15 residues. The CDR3 sequence: CASSYSTGYGQPQHF. In nucleotides, the CDR3 is TGTGCCAGCAGTTACTCCACAGGGTACGGTCAGCCCCAGCATTTT.

This chain links TRBV2 with TRBJ1-3, with a possible D match to TRBD1 (5 bases). This CDR3 is 16 amino acids long. CDR1 is SNHLY, CDR2 FYNNEI, per germline. Trimming removed 3 bases from V and 4 bases from J, with 16 bases in between. The CDR3 region is CASSEGGAQSGNTIYF. CDR3 DNA sequence: TGTGCCAGCAGTGAGGGCGGGGCACAGTCGGGAAACACCATATATTTT.

The gene calls are TRBV10-3 and TRBJ2-1, with 8 bases identical to TRBD2. From germline, CDR1 is ENHRY and CDR2 SYGVKD. The CDR3 has 16 residues. After removal of 6 bases from V and 4 bases from J, the junction contained 11 bases not matched to a gene. The CDR3 loop is CAIRPHGLANYNEQFF. The CDR3 nucleotides are TGTGCCATCAGACCCCACGGACTAGCTAATTACAATGAGCAGTTCTTC.

This chain links TRBV9 with TRBJ1-1; unclear D gene. The germline V and J ends were trimmed by 4 bases and 10 bases, with 14 bases remaining between them. Germline assignment: CDR1 SGDLS and CDR2 YYNGEE. The CDR3 totals 12 residues. For the CDR3, the DNA is TGTGCCAGCAGCTCCGAGGCCGACGGAGCTTTCTTT. It encodes CASSSEADGAFF.

The J gene is TRBJ1-1, the V gene TRBV28, with D maybe TRBD1 (5 bases). Per germline, CDR1 MDHEN and CDR2 SYDVKM. The CDR3 has 12 amino acids. Trimming cost V 6 bases and J 7 bases, with 12 bases left between them. The CDR3 sequence: CASSVAGGEAFF. The CDR3, as DNA: TGTGCCAGCAGCGTAGCCGGGGGTGAAGCTTTCTTT.

In regard to this clone: One end of the junction is discordant with germline, which a read error may explain. The same CDR3 arises from other DNA sequences in this sample as well. This chain joins TRBV27 and TRBJ1-2; maybe TRBD1 (6 bases). The CDR3 is 12 residues long. Germline loops: CDR1 MNHEY, CDR2 SMNVEV (reference sequence). The CDR3 bases are TGTGCTAGCAGGACAGTTAACTATGGCTACACCTTC. It is translated as CASRTVNYGYTF.

This chain connects TRBV7-9 to TRBJ1-1; D unresolved. Trimming took 2 bases from V and 8 from J, leaving 9 bases between them. Germline V gives CDR1 SEHNR, CDR2 FQNEAQ (reference sequence). The CDR3 length is 12 residues. The CDR3 loop is CASSLRKGEAFF. The CDR3 nucleotides are TGTGCCAGCAGCTTAAGAAAGGGAGAAGCTTTCTTT.

This rearrangement joins TRBV11-2 to TRBJ1-5; D remains unclear. This CDR3 region has 14 residues. Germline values: CDR1 SGHAT, CDR2 FQNNGV. Trimming removed 5 bases at V and 7 bases at J, with 15 bases between. In DNA, the CDR3 is TGTGCCAGCAGCCCAGGTCAGGCTGGGCAGCCCCAGCATTTT. It translates to CASSPGQAGQPQHF.